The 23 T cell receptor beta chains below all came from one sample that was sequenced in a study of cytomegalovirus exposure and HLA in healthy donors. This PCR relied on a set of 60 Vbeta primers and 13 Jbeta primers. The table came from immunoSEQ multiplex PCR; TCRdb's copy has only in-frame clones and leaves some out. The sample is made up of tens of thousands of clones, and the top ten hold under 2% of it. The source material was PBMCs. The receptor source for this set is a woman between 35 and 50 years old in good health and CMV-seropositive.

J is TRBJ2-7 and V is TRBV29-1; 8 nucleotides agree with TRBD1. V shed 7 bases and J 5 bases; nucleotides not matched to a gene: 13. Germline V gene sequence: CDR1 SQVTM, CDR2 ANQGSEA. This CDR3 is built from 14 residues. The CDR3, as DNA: TGCAGCGGTAAACACAGGACAGGGAGCCACGAGCAGTACTTC. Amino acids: CSGKHRTGSHEQYF.

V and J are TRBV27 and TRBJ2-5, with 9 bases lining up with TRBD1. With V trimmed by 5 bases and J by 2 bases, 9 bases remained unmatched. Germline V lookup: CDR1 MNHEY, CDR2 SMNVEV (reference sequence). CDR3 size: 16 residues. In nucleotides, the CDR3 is TGTGCCAGCAGTCCGGCCGGGACAGGGAATCAAGAGACCCAGTACTTC. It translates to CASSPAGTGNQETQYF.

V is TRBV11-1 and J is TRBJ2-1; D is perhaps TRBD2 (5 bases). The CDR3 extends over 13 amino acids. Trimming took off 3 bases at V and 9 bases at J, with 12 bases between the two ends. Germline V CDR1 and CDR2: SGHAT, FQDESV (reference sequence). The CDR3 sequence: CASSFFVGSEQFF. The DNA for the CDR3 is TGTGCCAGCAGCTTCTTTGTGGGGAGTGAGCAGTTCTTC. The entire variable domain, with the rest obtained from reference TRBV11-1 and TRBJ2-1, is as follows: EAEVAQSPRYKITEKSQAVAFWCDPISGHATLYWYRQILGQGPELLVQFQDESVVDDSQLPKDRFSAERLKGVDSTLKIQPAELGDSAMYLCASSFFVGSEQFFGPGTRLTVL.

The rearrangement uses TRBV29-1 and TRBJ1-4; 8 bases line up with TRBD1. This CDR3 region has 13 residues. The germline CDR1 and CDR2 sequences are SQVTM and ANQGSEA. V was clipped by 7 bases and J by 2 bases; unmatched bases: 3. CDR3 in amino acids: CSGYRGTNEKLFF. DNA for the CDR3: TGCAGCGGGTACAGGGGGACTAATGAAAAACTGTTTTTT.

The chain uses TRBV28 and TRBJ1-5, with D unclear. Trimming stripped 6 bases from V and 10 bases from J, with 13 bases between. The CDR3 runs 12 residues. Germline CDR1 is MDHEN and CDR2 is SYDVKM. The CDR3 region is CASRVPLLPQHF. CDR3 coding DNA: TGTGCCAGCAGAGTTCCCCTCCTACCCCAGCATTTT.

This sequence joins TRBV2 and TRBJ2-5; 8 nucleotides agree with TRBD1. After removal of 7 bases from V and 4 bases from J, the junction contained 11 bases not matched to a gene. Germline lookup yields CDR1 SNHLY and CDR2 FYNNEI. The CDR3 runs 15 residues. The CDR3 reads CASTNLGRGRETQYF. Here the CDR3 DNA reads TGTGCCAGCACAAACCTTGGCAGGGGGCGAGAGACCCAGTACTTC.

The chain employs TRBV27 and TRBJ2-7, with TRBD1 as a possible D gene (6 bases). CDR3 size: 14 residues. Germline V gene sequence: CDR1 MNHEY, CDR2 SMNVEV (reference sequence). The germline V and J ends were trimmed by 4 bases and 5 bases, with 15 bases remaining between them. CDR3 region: CASSSQDSPHEQYF. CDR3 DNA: TGTGCCAGCAGTTCTCAGGACAGCCCCCACGAGCAGTACTTC.

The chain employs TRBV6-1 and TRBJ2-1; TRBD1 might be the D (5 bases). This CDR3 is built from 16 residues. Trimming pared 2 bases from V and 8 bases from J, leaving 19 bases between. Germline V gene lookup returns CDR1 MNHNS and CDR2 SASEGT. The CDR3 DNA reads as TGTGCCAGCAGTGAAAGCCGGCAGTTAGGGGTCCATGAGCAGTTCTTC. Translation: CASSESRQLGVHEQFF.

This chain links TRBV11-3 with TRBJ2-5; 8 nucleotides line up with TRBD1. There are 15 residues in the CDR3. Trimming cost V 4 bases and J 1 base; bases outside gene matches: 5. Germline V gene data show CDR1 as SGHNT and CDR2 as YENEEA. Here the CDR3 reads CASSSRTGIQETQYF. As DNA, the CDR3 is TGTGCCAGCAGCTCGCGGACAGGGATCCAAGAGACCCAGTACTTC.

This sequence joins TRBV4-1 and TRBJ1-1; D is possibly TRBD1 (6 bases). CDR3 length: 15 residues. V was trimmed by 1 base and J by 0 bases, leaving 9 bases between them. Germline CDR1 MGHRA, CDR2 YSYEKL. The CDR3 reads CASSQVGQMNTEAFF. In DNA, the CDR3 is TGCGCCAGCAGCCAAGTCGGACAGATGAACACTGAAGCTTTCTTT.

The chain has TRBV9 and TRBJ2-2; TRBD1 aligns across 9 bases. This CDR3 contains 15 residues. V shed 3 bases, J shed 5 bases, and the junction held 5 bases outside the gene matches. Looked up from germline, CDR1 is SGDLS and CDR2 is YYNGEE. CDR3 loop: CASSAAGTGTGELFF. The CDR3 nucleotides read TGTGCCAGCAGCGCCGCAGGGACAGGGACCGGGGAGCTGTTTTTT. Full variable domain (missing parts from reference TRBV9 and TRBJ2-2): DSGVTQTPKHLITATGQRVTLRCSPRSGDLSVYWYQQSLDQGLQFLIQYYNGEERAKGNILERFSAQQFPDLHSELNLSSLELGDSALYFCASSAAGTGTGELFFGEGSRLTVL.

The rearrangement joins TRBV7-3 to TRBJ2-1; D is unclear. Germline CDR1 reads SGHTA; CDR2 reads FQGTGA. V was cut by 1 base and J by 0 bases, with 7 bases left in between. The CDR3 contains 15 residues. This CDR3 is CASSLRLGSYNEQFF. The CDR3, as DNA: TGTGCCAGCAGCTTAAGACTTGGCTCCTACAATGAGCAGTTCTTC.

Here the CDR3 reads CASSPMGANSPLHF. As DNA, the CDR3 is TGCGCCAGCAGCCCTATGGGAGCCAATTCACCCCTCCACTTT. This chain joins TRBV5-1 and TRBJ1-6, with D unresolved. V was shortened by 4 bases and J by 7 bases, with 12 bases between the two germline ends. The CDR3 runs 14 residues. In germline, CDR1 is SGHRS, CDR2 YFSETQ.

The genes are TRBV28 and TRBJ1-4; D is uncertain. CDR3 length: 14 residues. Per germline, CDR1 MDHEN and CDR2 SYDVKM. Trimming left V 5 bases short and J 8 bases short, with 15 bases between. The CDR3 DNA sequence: TGTGCCAGCAGTCCCGGGAAGGGTCGGGAAAAACTGTTTTTT. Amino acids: CASSPGKGREKLFF.

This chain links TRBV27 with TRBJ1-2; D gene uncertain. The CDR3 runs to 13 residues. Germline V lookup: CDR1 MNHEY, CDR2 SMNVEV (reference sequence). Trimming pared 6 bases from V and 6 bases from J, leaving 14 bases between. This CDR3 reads CASRPQTPDGYTF. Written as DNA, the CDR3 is TGTGCCAGCAGACCCCAAACCCCGGATGGCTACACCTTC.

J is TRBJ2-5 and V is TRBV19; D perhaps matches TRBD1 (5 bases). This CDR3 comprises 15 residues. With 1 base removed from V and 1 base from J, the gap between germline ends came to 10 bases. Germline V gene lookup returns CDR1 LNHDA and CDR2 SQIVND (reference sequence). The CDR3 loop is CASSIGGGLQETQYF. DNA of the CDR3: TGTGCCAGTAGTATAGGGGGCGGTCTCCAAGAGACCCAGTACTTC.

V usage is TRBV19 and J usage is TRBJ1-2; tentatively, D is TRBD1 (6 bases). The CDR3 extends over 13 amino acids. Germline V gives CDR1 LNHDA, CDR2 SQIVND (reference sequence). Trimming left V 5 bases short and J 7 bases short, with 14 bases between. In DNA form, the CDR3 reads TGTGCCAGTAGTCTCGCAGGGGTTATTGGCTACACCTTC. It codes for CASSLAGVIGYTF.

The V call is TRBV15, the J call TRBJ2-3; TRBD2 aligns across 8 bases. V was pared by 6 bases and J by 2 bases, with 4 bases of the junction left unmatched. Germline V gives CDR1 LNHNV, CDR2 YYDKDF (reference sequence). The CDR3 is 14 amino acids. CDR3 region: CATRPGLDTDTQYF. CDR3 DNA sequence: TGTGCCACCAGACCGGGACTAGACACAGATACGCAGTATTTT.

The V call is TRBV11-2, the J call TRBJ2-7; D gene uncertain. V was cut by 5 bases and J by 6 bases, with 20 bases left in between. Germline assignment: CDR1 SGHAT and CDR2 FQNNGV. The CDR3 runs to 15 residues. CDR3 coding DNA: TGTGCCAGCAGCCTATTGGAGCGAACCTTCTCCGAGCAGTACTTC. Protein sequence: CASSLLERTFSEQYF.

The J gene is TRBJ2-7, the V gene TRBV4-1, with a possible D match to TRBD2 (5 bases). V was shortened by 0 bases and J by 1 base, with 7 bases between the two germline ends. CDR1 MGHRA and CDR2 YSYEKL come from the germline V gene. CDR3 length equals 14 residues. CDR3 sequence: CASSQEPGSYEQYF. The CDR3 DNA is TGCGCCAGCAGCCAAGAGCCGGGGTCCTACGAGCAGTACTTC.

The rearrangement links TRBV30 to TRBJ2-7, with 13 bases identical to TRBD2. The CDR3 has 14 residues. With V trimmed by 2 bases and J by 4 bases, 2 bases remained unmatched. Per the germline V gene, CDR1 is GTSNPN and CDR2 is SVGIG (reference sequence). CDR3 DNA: TGTGCCTGGAGTTGGACTAGCGGGAGTTACGAGCAGTACTTC. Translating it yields CAWSWTSGSYEQYF.

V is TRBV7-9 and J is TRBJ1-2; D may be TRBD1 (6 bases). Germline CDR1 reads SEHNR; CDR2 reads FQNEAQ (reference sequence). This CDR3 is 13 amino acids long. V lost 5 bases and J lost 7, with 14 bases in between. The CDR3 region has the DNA TGTGCCAGCAGCCCCGAAACAGGGCCTGGCTACACCTTC. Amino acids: CASSPETGPGYTF.

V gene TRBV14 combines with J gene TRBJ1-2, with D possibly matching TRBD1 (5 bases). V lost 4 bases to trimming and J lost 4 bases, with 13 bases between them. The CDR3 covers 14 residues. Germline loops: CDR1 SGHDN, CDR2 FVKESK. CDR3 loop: CASSPQFQGYGYTF. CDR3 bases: TGTGCCAGCAGCCCTCAGTTCCAGGGCTATGGCTACACCTTC.